The entry below describes one T cell receptor (beta chain). Its antigen is currently not known. No base qualities exist here, and no much larger clone lies one base off it. The entire isolated RNA was reverse transcribed using the High Capacity cDNA Reverse Transcription Kit, and thus expressed TCRB transcripts were sequenced. Deep immunoSEQ sequencing was performed on naive, central memory and regulatory T cell samples, with an average of around 3.4 million total reads per sample. Sorted cells were lysed in RLT buffer and RNA was extracted with DNase-treated RNeasy Micro or Mini kits, depending on cell number. Each cell subset was processed on its own to prevent cross-contamination, while patient and healthy donor samples were processed together. Using the immunoSEQ multiplex PCR, TCRB sequences were amplified from cDNA into 87-bp fragments spanning the CDR3 region. Sequencing of the amplicons was done on the Illumina HiSeq platform. Under the source paper's analysis protocol: Synthetic template baselines were used to correct PCR bias computationally, reads within Hamming distance 2 were collapsed together, and singletons that could not be merged were discarded. By aligning reads against IMGT, V, D and J genes, CDR3 length, and insertions or deletions at six rearrangement sites were assigned. Within each subset, clonotype counts were normalized to the number of sorted cells before true diversity and Gini coefficients were calculated with the tcR R package. The overlap coefficient, calculated on TCRB nucleotide sequences, was used to measure repertoire sharing. TCRdb's version of the immuneACCESS table is confined to in-frame rearrangements and falls short of the full clone set. An unresolved V gene accounts for under half of the shortfall where checked; the remainder is of unknown origin. D and trimming come from the DNA, and the V and J calls and clone size come from that table. The sample yields 130,000 or so clones; roughly 17% were counted once. The top ten clonotypes cover roughly 2.5% of the sample.

This specimen comes from a study of beta chain features in type 1 diabetes (dated by TCRdb to the late 2010s). Background for the entire study: Mean age, gender distribution, total cell number and subset yield did not differ between patients and healthy donors. Across all samples, around 99 million sorted cells were examined, and cell number per subset correlated strongly with RNA yield. The study compared the TCRB repertoires of sorted circulating CD4+ T cell subsets in recently diagnosed type 1 diabetes patients with those in matched healthy donors. Whereas all 30 or so donors provided naive and central memory subsets, regulatory and stem cell-like memory subsets were isolated from just 8 patients and about eight healthy donors.

Each donor gave one peripheral blood draw, around 100 mL on average, collected into heparinised tubes. Naive, central memory, regulatory and stem cell-like memory CD4+ T cells were sorted on a BD FACSAria II using a panel including CD45RO, CCR7, CD25, CD127, CD95 and CD27. A purity above 95% was achieved for all sorted populations. PBMCs were isolated right away by Lymphoprep density gradient centrifugation and were stained directly, without culture. So that batch effects would be minimized, each experiment stained and sorted samples in pairs, pairing one healthy donor with one patient. Broad study findings and their caveats: Naive, central memory and regulatory TCRB repertoires appeared more similar among patients than among healthy donors. Because the HLA sub-analyses included only small numbers of individuals, any influence of HLA type on TCRB rearrangement was left unresolved. PCR may preferentially amplify shorter templates, but because patient and control samples were amplified and corrected together, any resulting skew would affect both groups equally. Because cDNA was sequenced instead of genomic DNA, highly expressing activated cells could be over-represented, though the groups showed no difference in activation or CD3 levels. In all four CD4+ subsets, TCRB CDR3 length was moderately but significantly shorter in type 1 diabetes patients. Patients with type 1 diabetes made fewer insertions and deleted more nucleotides at VDJ recombination sites, implying thymic rearrangement abnormalities.

The CDR3 covers 12 residues, taking in both the cysteine and the phenylalanine. The sequence is cut down to CDR3 DNA, 36 bases in frame from base 1. Looking up the germline V gene yields CDR1 SGHVS and CDR2 FQNEAQ. Trimming removed 1 base from V and 11 bases from J, leaving 11 bases between the germline ends. The receptor comes from a man younger than 45 with type 1 diabetes. Recombination connected TRBV7-8 to TRBJ1-1; a tentative D match to TRBD1 spans 5 bases. The sample taken for sequencing was central memory CD4+ T cells from blood. The DNA is TGTGCCAGCAGCTTAGAACAGGTGAAGGCTTTCTTT. It is translated as CASSLEQVKAFF.